This passage covers 20 T cell receptor beta chains from one sample sequenced in a study of T-cell reconstitution after alpha-beta-depleted transplantation in children. During its preparation, the TCRbeta library received unique molecular identifiers. TCRdb reprocessed the PCR reads with MiXCR, giving one entry per CDR3 protein. The sample lists around 2,800 distinct CDR3 sequences; 11% were seen once. The starting material was PBMCs, mostly from graft donor cells, obtained 360 days after TCRalphabeta/CD19-depleted stem cell transplant. These receptors originate from a patient under 10 years old who had a stem cell transplant for inherited bone marrow failure, so the T cells may come from the graft donor.

In this sample, this clonotype turned up many times. The J gene is TRBJ1-5, the V gene TRBV7-9, with D tentatively TRBD1 (5 bases). The ends were cut back, 5 bases at V and 3 bases at J, with 11 bases in the middle. Looked up from germline, CDR1 is SEHNR and CDR2 is FQNEAQ (reference sequence). The CDR3 is 14 residues long. The CDR3 nucleotides are TGTGCCAGCAGCGCCCGGGACCTCAATCAGCCCCAGCATTTT. Protein: CASSARDLNQPQHF.

This clonotype was seen at least ten times. The rearrangement joins TRBV7-2 to TRBJ1-1; TRBD1 is a possible D gene (5 bases). V shed 1 base and J shed 4 bases, with 13 bases lying between them. The CDR3 consists of 15 residues. Germline CDR1 and CDR2: SGHTA and FQGNSA. CDR3 in DNA: TGTGCCAGCAGCTTAGAGCAGGGTCTAGGCACTGAAGCTTTCTTT. This codes for CASSLEQGLGTEAFF. Based on the CDR3 plus reference TRBV7-2 and TRBJ1-1, the full variable domain is GAGVSQSPSNKVTEKGKDVELRCDPISGHTALYWYRQSLGQGLEFLIYFQGNSAPDKSGLPSDRFSAERTGGSVSTLTIQRTQQEDSAVYLCASSLEQGLGTEAFFGQGTRLTVV.

This clonotype was found many times. In nucleotides, the CDR3 is TGCAGTGCTCCCGGGACAGGGTTCTCCTACGAGCAGTACTTC. It yields the protein CSAPGTGFSYEQYF. This chain links TRBV20-1 with TRBJ2-7; 9 bases map to TRBD1. V lost 5 bases to trimming and J lost 0 bases; unmatched junction nucleotides: 5. CDR3 length equals 14 residues. CDR1 DFQATT and CDR2 SNEGSKA come from the germline V gene (reference sequence).

This clonotype is classed as large. The V call is TRBV6-2 or TRBV6-3, the J call TRBJ2-6; TRBD1 matches 10 bases. J lost 1 base, V lost 4 bases, and 4 bases had no gene match. The length of the CDR3 is 17 residues. Germline lookup yields CDR1 MNHEY and CDR2 SVGEGT. As DNA, the CDR3 is TGTGCCAGCAGTTCTTGGGACAGGGGATCTGGGGCCAACGTCCTGACTTTC. As protein: CASSSWDRGSGANVLTF.

In this sample, this clonotype turned up many times. This rearrangement joins TRBV7-2 to TRBJ2-7; the D is unclear. Deletions cut 2 bases from V and 5 bases from J, with 16 bases between. Germline lookup yields CDR1 SGHTA and CDR2 FQGNSA. The length of the CDR3 is 15 residues. CDR3 in amino acids: CASSLMTPPRHEQYF. Written as DNA, the CDR3 is TGTGCCAGCAGCTTAATGACTCCGCCCCGACACGAGCAGTACTTC.

Ten or more counts support this clonotype. The chain links TRBV13 to TRBJ2-1, with D tentatively TRBD1 (6 bases). CDR3 size: 15 residues. Between the trimmed V and J ends, which lost 4 bases and 7 bases, there was a span of 17 bases. Germline V CDR1 and CDR2: PRHDT, FYEKMQ (reference sequence). The CDR3 is CASSYPGHKKNEQFF. The DNA of the CDR3 is TGTGCCAGCAGCTATCCGGGACATAAAAAGAATGAGCAGTTCTTC.

This clonotype has at least ten counts. The V gene is TRBV5-1, the J gene TRBJ2-5; D possibly corresponds to TRBD2 (6 bases). Trimming stripped 5 bases from V and 4 bases from J, with 12 bases between. CDR3 length: 13 amino acids. CDR1 and CDR2 from the germline V gene are SGHRS and YFSETQ. The CDR3 DNA reads as TGCGCCAGCAGGGAGGGATTAGGAGAGACCCAGTACTTC. Residues: CASREGLGETQYF.

This clonotype appeared a few times. The gene calls are TRBV18 and TRBJ2-7; 12 bases are a match to TRBD2. The junction had 5 bases not matched to a gene; V was cut back by 3 bases and J by 5 bases. The CDR3 totals 15 residues. The V gene's germline CDR1 is KGHSH and CDR2 LQKENI. CDR3 sequence: CASSPTSGSKNEQYF. CDR3 in DNA: TGTGCCAGCTCACCGACTAGCGGGAGCAAAAACGAGCAGTACTTC.

This clonotype has a count of ten or more. The chain is built from TRBV4-3 and TRBJ2-2; no clear D. Trimming left V 3 bases short and J 1 base short, with 6 bases between. The CDR3 is 14 amino acids. Germline values: CDR1 LGHNA, CDR2 YSLEER. CDR3 nucleotide sequence: TGCGCCAGCAGCCATTACCAGAACACCGGGGAGCTGTTTTTT. Translating gives CASSHYQNTGELFF.

The sample holds many counts of this clonotype. The DNA of the CDR3 is TGCGCCAGCAGCCAAGGAAGCAGGGGAGGGTATGGCTACACCTTC. Its translation: CASSQGSRGGYGYTF. This rearrangement joins TRBV4-3 to TRBJ1-2; the D gene is possibly TRBD1 (6 bases). The germline CDR1 and CDR2 sequences are LGHNA and YSLEER. CDR3 length equals 15 residues. Trimming cost V 1 base and J 5 bases, with 14 bases left between them.

This clonotype was recorded many times. The V and J genes are TRBV10-2 and TRBJ2-6; TRBD2 might be the D (6 bases). The V gene lost 8 bases and the J gene lost 2 bases, with 10 bases spanning the gap. The CDR3 sequence is 14 residues long. Germline V gene sequence: CDR1 WSHSY, CDR2 SAAADI. The CDR3 DNA reads as TGCGCCAGCTTAAGACTAGCTGGGGCCAACGTCCTGACTTTC. This sequence encodes CASLRLAGANVLTF.

This clonotype was observed at least ten times. The V gene is TRBV7-8, the J gene TRBJ1-5, with D unclear. The V gene's germline CDR1 is SGHVS and CDR2 FQNEAQ. V lost 5 bases and J 7 bases, leaving 12 bases between the germline ends. The CDR3 is made up of 13 amino acids. CDR3 region: CASSTRPGQPQHF. In DNA, the CDR3 is TGTGCCAGCAGCACCCGACCAGGACAGCCCCAGCATTTT.

This clonotype is labeled large. This chain joins TRBV28 and TRBJ2-2; D perhaps matches TRBD2 (5 bases). V was clipped by 5 bases and J by 4 bases, with 8 bases between them. Germline V gives CDR1 MDHEN, CDR2 SYDVKM. The CDR3 has 13 residues. In DNA, the CDR3 is TGTGCCAGCAGTCCCCGGGGCACCGGGGAGCTGTTTTTT. Its protein product is CASSPRGTGELFF.

In this sample, this clonotype turned up many times. The chain is built from TRBV19 and TRBJ1-1; D remains ambiguous. Between the trimmed V and J ends, which lost 6 bases and 1 base, there was a span of 12 bases. The germline V gene encodes CDR1 LNHDA and CDR2 SQIVND (reference sequence). CDR3 length: 14 residues. The DNA for the CDR3 is TGTGCCAGTAGCGGGCCCGAGGAGAACACTGAAGCTTTCTTT. It encodes CASSGPEENTEAFF.

This clonotype appeared many times. The chain combines TRBV10-3 with TRBJ2-7; D not resolved. The CDR3 covers 11 residues. Germline CDR1 reads ENHRY; CDR2 reads SYGVKD. V was pared by 4 bases and J by 0 bases, with 1 base between. CDR3 sequence reads: CAISASYEQYF. The DNA of the CDR3 is TGTGCCATCAGTGCCTCCTACGAGCAGTACTTC.

This clonotype occurred many times. The chain has TRBV10-3 and TRBJ1-5; unclear D gene. Trimming removed 8 bases from V and 2 bases from J, with 10 bases in between. CDR1 is ENHRY and CDR2 is SYGVKD in the germline V gene. The CDR3 contains 13 residues. The CDR3 DNA is TGTGCCATCGGGGTATTAGGCAATCAGCCCCAGCATTTT. Amino acids: CAIGVLGNQPQHF.

This clonotype occurred many times. This sequence joins TRBV28 and TRBJ2-2, with TRBD1 matching over 9 bases. The CDR3 sequence is 13 residues long. The germline V gene has CDR1 MDHEN and CDR2 SYDVKM. After removal of 5 bases from V and 6 bases from J, the junction contained 1 base not matched to a gene. CDR3 nucleotide sequence: TGTGCCAGCAGTCACAGGGGGCCCGGGGAGCTGTTTTTT. As protein: CASSHRGPGELFF.

This clonotype occurred many times. The chain employs TRBV6-5 and TRBJ2-3; 9 nucleotides line up with TRBD2. The trim removed 8 bases at V and 3 bases at J, leaving 9 bases unmatched. The CDR3 is made up of 15 amino acids. Per the germline V gene, CDR1 is MNHEY and CDR2 is SVGAGI. CDR3 sequence reads: CASPPREGGTDTQYF. CDR3 bases: TGTGCCAGCCCGCCGCGGGAGGGTGGGACAGATACGCAGTATTTT.

This clonotype came up many times. The chain joins TRBV25-1 to TRBJ2-7; 10 nucleotides agree with TRBD2. The CDR3 extends over 12 amino acids. Germline V gene data show CDR1 as MGHDK and CDR2 as SYGVNS. The ends lost 7 bases at V and 3 bases at J; junction bases unmatched: 0. The CDR3 is CASTSGSYEQYF. The DNA for the CDR3 is TGTGCCAGCACTAGCGGGAGCTACGAGCAGTACTTC.

At least ten counts were recorded for this clonotype. V gene TRBV20-1 combines with J gene TRBJ1-2; a weak D match, TRBD1 (5 bases). Per the germline V gene, CDR1 is DFQATT and CDR2 is SNEGSKA (reference sequence). Trimming took off 6 bases at V and 1 base at J, with 15 bases between the two ends. The CDR3 is 14 residues long. The CDR3 sequence: CSAGDGAFNYGYTF. The CDR3 nucleotides read TGCAGTGCCGGGGATGGGGCTTTTAACTATGGCTACACCTTC.